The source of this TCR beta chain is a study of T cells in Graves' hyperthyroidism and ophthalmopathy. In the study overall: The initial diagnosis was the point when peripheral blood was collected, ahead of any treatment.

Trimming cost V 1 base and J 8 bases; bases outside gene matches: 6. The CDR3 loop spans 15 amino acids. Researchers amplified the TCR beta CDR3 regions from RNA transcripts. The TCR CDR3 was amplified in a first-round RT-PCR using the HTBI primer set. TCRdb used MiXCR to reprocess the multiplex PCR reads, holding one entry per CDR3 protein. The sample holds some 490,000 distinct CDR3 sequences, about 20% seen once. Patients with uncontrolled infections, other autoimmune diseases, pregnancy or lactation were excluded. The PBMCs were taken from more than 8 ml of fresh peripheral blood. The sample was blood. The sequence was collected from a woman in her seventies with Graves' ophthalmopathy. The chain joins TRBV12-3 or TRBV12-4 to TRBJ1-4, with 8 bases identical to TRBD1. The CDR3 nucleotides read TGTGCCAGCAGTTTAGACCAGGGGGCAGGGGAAAAACTGTTTTTT. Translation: CASSLDQGAGEKLFF.